Below are 23 T cell receptor beta chains sequenced from a single sample in a study of blood T cell repertoires in COVID-19. The data were produced by immunoSEQ multiplex PCR, yet TCRdb's version contains in-frame clones alone and is incomplete. Of about 200,000 clones listed, 85% are singletons. Sequencing input: PBMCs or T cells enriched from blood (not recorded which). These receptors came from a man in his forties or fifties who had recovered from COVID-19.

The rearrangement links TRBV30 to TRBJ1-2; 7 bases map to TRBD1. Germline values: CDR1 GTSNPN, CDR2 SVGIG (reference sequence). V lost 5 bases to trimming and J lost 4 bases; unmatched junction nucleotides: 1. This CDR3 has 11 amino acids. The CDR3 loop is CAWWTGYGYTF. The CDR3 DNA reads as TGTGCCTGGTGGACAGGCTATGGCTACACCTTC.

The gene calls are TRBV5-1 and TRBJ1-4; D not certain. Germline V gene data show CDR1 as SGHRS and CDR2 as YFSETQ. With 4 bases removed from V and 10 bases from J, the gap between germline ends came to 20 bases. CDR3 length: 15 residues. The CDR3 DNA sequence: TGCGCCAGCAGCCTCGACGGGATTTACAGACGAAAACTGTTTTTT. Translated: CASSLDGIYRRKLFF.

DNA for the CDR3: TGTGCCAGCAGCTCCAGGGGAGAGACCCAGTACTTC. It codes for CASSSRGETQYF. This chain links TRBV5-8 with TRBJ2-5; a possible D gene is TRBD1 (6 bases). Germline lookup yields CDR1 SGHTS and CDR2 YDEGEE. V was shortened by 3 bases and J by 4 bases, with 7 bases between the two germline ends. The CDR3 totals 12 residues. The full variable domain, with the rest looked up from reference TRBV5-8 and TRBJ2-5, is EAGVTQSPTHLIKTRGQQATLRCSPISGHTSVYWYQQALGLGLQFLLWYDEGEERNRGNFPPRFSGRQFPNYSSELNVNALELEDSALYLCASSSRGETQYFGPGTRLLVL.

V is TRBV11-2 and J is TRBJ1-2, with D possibly TRBD1 on 6 matching bases. Germline loops: CDR1 SGHAT, CDR2 FQNNGV. CDR3 length: 13 residues. The V end lost 1 base, the J end lost 7 bases, and 10 bases lay between the germline ends. CDR3 sequence: CASSLGTVGGYTF. In DNA form, the CDR3 reads TGTGCCAGCAGCTTAGGGACAGTGGGTGGCTACACCTTC.

In the case of this clone: Additional DNA sequences in this sample encode the identical CDR3. V and J are TRBV5-1 and TRBJ1-1, with D perhaps TRBD1 (6 bases). The length of the CDR3 is 14 residues. V was trimmed by 4 bases and J by 2 bases, leaving 12 bases between them. Germline V gene data show CDR1 as SGHRS and CDR2 as YFSETQ. The CDR3 region is CASSVTGANTEAFF. As DNA, the CDR3 is TGCGCCAGCAGCGTGACAGGTGCCAACACTGAAGCTTTCTTT.

The chain uses TRBV28 and TRBJ2-7; D is ambiguous. CDR1 is MDHEN and CDR2 is SYDVKM in the germline V gene. The CDR3 has 12 residues. Trimming left V 5 bases short and J 3 bases short, with 8 bases between. The CDR3 nucleotides read TGTGCCAGCAGTCCGCACAACTACGAGCAGTACTTC. Translated: CASSPHNYEQYF.

The J gene is TRBJ2-7, the V gene TRBV5-4; 14 bases match TRBD2. The trim removed 4 bases at V and 3 bases at J, leaving 6 bases unmatched. CDR3 length: 16 residues. Germline CDR1 reads SGHNT; CDR2 reads YYREEE (reference sequence). The CDR3 loop reads CASSEGLAGADYEQYF. The CDR3 DNA is TGTGCCAGCAGCGAGGGACTAGCGGGAGCGGACTACGAGCAGTACTTC.

The chain employs TRBV4-3 and TRBJ2-1; D possibly corresponds to TRBD1 (6 bases). This CDR3 contains 16 residues. Trimming removed 0 bases at V and 4 bases at J, with 13 bases between. CDR1 and CDR2 from the germline V gene are LGHNA and YSLEER. CDR3 residues: CASSQEDSLGYNEQFF. The CDR3, as DNA: TGCGCCAGCAGCCAAGAGGACAGCCTAGGGTACAATGAGCAGTTCTTC.

This clone was found once. The chain combines TRBV3-1 (or the pseudogene TRBV3-2) with TRBJ2-7; 11 bases are shared with TRBD2. The CDR3 has 18 amino acids. The V gene end was trimmed by 2 bases and the J gene end by 2 bases; junction bases not matched to a gene: 11. Germline CDR1 LGHDT, CDR2 YNNKEL (reference sequence). The CDR3 DNA follows: TGTGCCAGCAGCCAATTTAGTAGCGGGAGGGGTCGGCCCTACGAGCAGTACTTC. As protein: CASSQFSSGRGRPYEQYF.

The chain recombines TRBV14 with TRBJ2-7, with D possibly matching TRBD1 (6 bases). Trimming stripped 2 bases from V and 5 bases from J, with 10 bases between. Germline CDR1 SGHDN, CDR2 FVKESK. The length of the CDR3 is 13 residues. The CDR3, as DNA: TGTGCCAGCAGCCAATACAGGGTACACGAGCAGTACTTC. Translation: CASSQYRVHEQYF.

The rearrangement links TRBV19 to TRBJ1-2; tentatively, D is TRBD1 (5 bases). CDR1 LNHDA and CDR2 SQIVND come from the germline V gene (reference sequence). The CDR3 runs 14 residues. V gave up 5 bases and J gave up 0 bases, with 10 bases separating them. CDR3 DNA sequence: TGTGCCAGTAGTTCTGGGGCAGCTAACTATGGCTACACCTTC. Protein: CASSSGAANYGYTF.

The chain uses TRBV9 and TRBJ2-7, with TRBD1 matching over 10 bases. This CDR3 is built from 17 residues. After removal of 0 bases from V and 3 bases from J, the junction contained 9 bases not matched to a gene. Germline CDR1 SGDLS, CDR2 YYNGEE. DNA for the CDR3: TGTGCCAGCAGCGTAGATGAGGGAAGGACAGGGGGCTACGAGCAGTACTTC. Protein sequence: CASSVDEGRTGGYEQYF.

This clone was observed once. This chain joins TRBV7-2 and TRBJ2-7; D is uncertain. Germline CDR1 SGHTA, CDR2 FQGNSA. CDR3 length: 12 amino acids. V lost 5 bases to trimming and J lost 2 bases, with 7 bases between them. CDR3 DNA: TGTGCCAGCAGCCCTGGGCCCTACGAGCAGTACTTC. Its protein is CASSPGPYEQYF.

The gene calls are TRBV19 and TRBJ1-5, with unresolved D. The V and J ends lost 1 base and 0 bases respectively, with 7 bases between them. This CDR3 is built from 15 residues. CDR1 and CDR2 from the germline V gene are LNHDA and SQIVND (reference sequence). The DNA of the CDR3 is TGTGCCAGTAGTATAGGACTCTTTAGCAATCAGCCCCAGCATTTT. Translating gives CASSIGLFSNQPQHF.

V gene TRBV7-2 combines with J gene TRBJ2-1; 7 positions match TRBD2. The CDR3 has 15 amino acids. J gave up 8 bases and V 2 bases, and 9 bases lay outside the gene matches. The germline V gene encodes CDR1 SGHTA and CDR2 FQGNSA. For the CDR3, the DNA is TGTGCCAGCAGCTTAAAGGGGCGGGAGACCTATGAGCAGTTCTTC. Amino acids: CASSLKGRETYEQFF. Complete variable domain (other parts from reference TRBV7-2 and TRBJ2-1): GAGVSQSPSNKVTEKGKDVELRCDPISGHTALYWYRQSLGQGLEFLIYFQGNSAPDKSGLPSDRFSAERTGGSVSTLTIQRTQQEDSAVYLCASSLKGRETYEQFFGPGTRLTVL.

The gene calls are TRBV2 and TRBJ2-7; D gene unclear. Germline CDR1 reads SNHLY; CDR2 reads FYNNEI. The CDR3 contains 13 residues. The V end lost 6 bases, the J end lost 2 bases, and 11 bases lay between the germline ends. The CDR3 DNA follows: TGTGCCAGCAGGCAACCCCAGACCTACGAGCAGTACTTC. Translated: CASRQPQTYEQYF.

V is TRBV5-1 and J is TRBJ2-3, with 9 positions matching TRBD2. Germline V CDR1 and CDR2: SGHRS, YFSETQ. V trimming: 5 bases; J trimming: 3 bases; junction bases outside the gene matches: 7. CDR3 length equals 15 residues. CDR3 sequence: CASRVAGARTDTQYF. CDR3 in DNA: TGCGCCAGCAGGGTAGCGGGAGCGAGGACAGATACGCAGTATTTT.

The chain is built from TRBV11-2 and TRBJ2-6; 7 bases fit TRBD2. The CDR3 totals 13 residues. Germline CDR1 reads SGHAT; CDR2 reads FQNNGV. Trimming cost V 4 bases and J 12 bases; bases outside gene matches: 6. CDR3: CASSWDGGGVLTF. The CDR3 bases are TGTGCCAGCAGCTGGGACGGCGGGGGCGTCCTGACTTTC.

This clone was counted a few times. V is TRBV11-3 and J is TRBJ2-1; 10 nucleotides agree with TRBD2. The CDR3 is 15 residues long. Trimming at V came to 2 bases and at J to 6 bases, leaving 4 bases not matched to a gene. The germline V gene encodes CDR1 SGHNT and CDR2 YENEEA. The CDR3 nucleotides read TGTGCCAGCAGCTTACGGACTAGCGGTACCAATGAGCAGTTCTTC. Translation gives CASSLRTSGTNEQFF. Based on the CDR3 plus reference TRBV11-3 and TRBJ2-1, the full variable domain is EAGVVQSPRYKIIEKKQPVAFWCNPISGHNTLYWYLQNLGQGPELLIRYENEEAVDDSQLPKDRFSAERLKGVDSTLKIQPAELGDSAVYLCASSLRTSGTNEQFFGPGTRLTVL.

The CDR3 coding sequence is TGTGCCAGTAGTATGTACAGGGACATGAACACTGAAGCTTTCTTT. It yields the protein CASSMYRDMNTEAFF. The rearrangement links TRBV19 to TRBJ1-1; tentative D call: TRBD1 (6 bases). With 3 bases removed from V and 0 bases from J, the gap between germline ends came to 11 bases. The CDR3 totals 15 residues. The germline CDR1 and CDR2 sequences are LNHDA and SQIVND (reference sequence).

The chain links TRBV3-1 (or the pseudogene TRBV3-2) to TRBJ2-5; D call uncertain. Trimming stripped 4 bases from V and 4 bases from J, with 19 bases between. The CDR3 has 16 amino acids. CDR1 and CDR2 from the germline V gene are LGHDT and YNNKEL (reference sequence). CDR3 sequence reads: CASSPGVMEPGETQYF. The CDR3 nucleotides are TGTGCCAGCAGCCCTGGAGTGATGGAGCCGGGAGAGACCCAGTACTTC.

The genes are TRBV7-2 and TRBJ2-5; 8 bases line up with TRBD2. V dropped 5 bases and J dropped 4; count of bases not matched to a gene: 12. Germline CDR1 is SGHTA and CDR2 is FQGNSA. The CDR3 runs to 16 residues. The CDR3 is CASSPRSGSSPETQYF. The CDR3, as DNA: TGTGCCAGCAGCCCCAGGAGCGGGAGTTCCCCAGAGACCCAGTACTTC.

V gene TRBV19 combines with J gene TRBJ2-7, with D perhaps TRBD1 (5 bases). The CDR3 runs 12 residues. Germline CDR1 and CDR2: LNHDA and SQIVND (reference sequence). Trimming cost V 5 bases and J 5 bases, with 10 bases left between them. This CDR3 is CASSPTGHEQYF. The CDR3, as DNA: TGTGCCAGTAGTCCCACAGGCCACGAGCAGTACTTC.